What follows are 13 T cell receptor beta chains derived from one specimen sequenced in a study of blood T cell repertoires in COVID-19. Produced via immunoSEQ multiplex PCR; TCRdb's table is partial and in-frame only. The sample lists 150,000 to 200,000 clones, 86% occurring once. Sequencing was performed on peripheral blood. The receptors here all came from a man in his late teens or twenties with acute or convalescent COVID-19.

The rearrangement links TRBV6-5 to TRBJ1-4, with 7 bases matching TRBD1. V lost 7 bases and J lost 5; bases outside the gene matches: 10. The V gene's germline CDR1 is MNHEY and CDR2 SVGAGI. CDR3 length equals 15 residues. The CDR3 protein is CASTLRQGQNEKLFF. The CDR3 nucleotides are TGTGCCAGCACTCTAAGACAGGGACAAAATGAAAAACTGTTTTTT.

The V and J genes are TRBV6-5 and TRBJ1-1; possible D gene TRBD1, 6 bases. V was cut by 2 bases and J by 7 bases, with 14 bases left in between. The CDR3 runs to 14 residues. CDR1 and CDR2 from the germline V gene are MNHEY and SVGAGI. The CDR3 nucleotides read TGTGCCAGCAGTTACACCCAGGACAGCCTTGAAGCTTTCTTT. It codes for CASSYTQDSLEAFF.

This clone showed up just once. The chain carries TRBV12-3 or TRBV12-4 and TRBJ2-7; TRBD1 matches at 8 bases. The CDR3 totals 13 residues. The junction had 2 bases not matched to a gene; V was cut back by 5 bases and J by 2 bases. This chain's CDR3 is CASSRDRTYEQYV. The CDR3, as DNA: TGTGCCAGCAGTCGGGACAGGACCTACGAGCAGTACGTC.

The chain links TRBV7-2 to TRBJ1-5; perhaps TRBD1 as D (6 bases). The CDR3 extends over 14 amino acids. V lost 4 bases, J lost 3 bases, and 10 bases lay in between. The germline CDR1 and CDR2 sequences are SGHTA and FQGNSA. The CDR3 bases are TGTGCCAGCAGCTCCCAGGGGATCAATCAGCCCCAGCATTTT. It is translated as CASSSQGINQPQHF.

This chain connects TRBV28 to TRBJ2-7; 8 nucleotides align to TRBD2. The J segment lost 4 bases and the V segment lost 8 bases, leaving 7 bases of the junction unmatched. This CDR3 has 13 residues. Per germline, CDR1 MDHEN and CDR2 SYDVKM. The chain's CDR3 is CASCLRGGYEQYV. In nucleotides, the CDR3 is TGTGCCAGCTGTCTCCGGGGGGGTTACGAGCAGTACGTC.

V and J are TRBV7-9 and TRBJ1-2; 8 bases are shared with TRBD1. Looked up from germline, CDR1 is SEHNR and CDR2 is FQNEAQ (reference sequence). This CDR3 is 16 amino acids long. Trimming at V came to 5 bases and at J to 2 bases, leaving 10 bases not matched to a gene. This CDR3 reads CASSPTGGGANYGYTF. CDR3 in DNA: TGTGCCAGCAGCCCCACAGGGGGGGGCGCGAACTATGGCTACACCTTC.

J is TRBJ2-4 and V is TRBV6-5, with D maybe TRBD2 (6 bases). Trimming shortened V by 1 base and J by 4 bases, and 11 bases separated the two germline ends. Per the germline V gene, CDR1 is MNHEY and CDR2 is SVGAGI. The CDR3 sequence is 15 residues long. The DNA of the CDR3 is TGTGCCAGCAGTTACTTCGGGCGGGGAAAAAACATTCAGTACTTC. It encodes CASSYFGRGKNIQYF.

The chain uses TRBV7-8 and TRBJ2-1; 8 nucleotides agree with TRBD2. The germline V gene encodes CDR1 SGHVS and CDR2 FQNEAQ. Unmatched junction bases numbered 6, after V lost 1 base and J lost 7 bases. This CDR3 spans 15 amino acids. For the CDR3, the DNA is TGTGCCAGCAGCTTAGAAGCGGGGGCACGGAATGAGCAGTTCTTC. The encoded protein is CASSLEAGARNEQFF.

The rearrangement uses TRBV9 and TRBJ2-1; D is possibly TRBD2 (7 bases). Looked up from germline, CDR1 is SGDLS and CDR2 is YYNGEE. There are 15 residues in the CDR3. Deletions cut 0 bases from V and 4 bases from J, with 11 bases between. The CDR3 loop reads CASSVGEGGYNEQFF. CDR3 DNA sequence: TGTGCCAGCAGCGTAGGTGAGGGGGGGTACAATGAGCAGTTCTTC.

Written as DNA, the CDR3 is TGCAGCGTTGAAATTCAAGGGGGCAATCAGCCCCAGCATTTT. Its translation is CSVEIQGGNQPQHF. The chain is built from TRBV29-1 and TRBJ1-5; D is possibly TRBD1 (5 bases). Germline CDR1 and CDR2: SQVTM and ANQGSEA. Trimming pared 2 bases from V and 2 bases from J, leaving 10 bases between. The CDR3 totals 14 residues.

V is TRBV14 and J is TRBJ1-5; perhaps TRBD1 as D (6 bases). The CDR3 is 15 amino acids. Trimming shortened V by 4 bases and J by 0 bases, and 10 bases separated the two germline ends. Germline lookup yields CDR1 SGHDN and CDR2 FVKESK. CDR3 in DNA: TGTGCCAGCAGCCTGGCAGGGGATAGCAATCAGCCCCAGCATTTT. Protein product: CASSLAGDSNQPQHF. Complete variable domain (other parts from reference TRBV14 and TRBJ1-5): EAGVTQFPSHSVIEKGQTVTLRCDPISGHDNLYWYRRVMGKEIKFLLHFVKESKQDESGMPNNRFLAERTGGTYSTLKVQPAELEDSGVYFCASSLAGDSNQPQHFGDGTRLSIL.

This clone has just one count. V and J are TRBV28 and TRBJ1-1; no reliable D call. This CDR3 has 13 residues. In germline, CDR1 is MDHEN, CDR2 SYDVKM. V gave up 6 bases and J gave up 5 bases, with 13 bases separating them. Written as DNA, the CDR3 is TGTGCCAGCAGACCACCGAGCTGGACTGAAGCTTTCTTT. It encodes CASRPPSWTEAFF.

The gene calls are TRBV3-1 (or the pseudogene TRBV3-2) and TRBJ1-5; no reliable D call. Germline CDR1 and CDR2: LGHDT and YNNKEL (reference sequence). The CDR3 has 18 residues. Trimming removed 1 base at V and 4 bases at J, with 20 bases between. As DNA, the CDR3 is TGTGCCAGCAGCCAAGGGCGGCTCCGCAAAGAGAGGAATCAGCCCCAGCATTTT. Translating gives CASSQGRLRKERNQPQHF.